The present TCR beta chain was sequenced within a study of T cell responses to AZD1222 COVID-19 vaccine. General study results and limits: At study baseline, merely five or six AZD1222 recipients were seropositive.

Remarks on this clone: The target antigen is unknown.

The assay was immunoSEQ multiplex PCR, and TCRdb's table has in-frame clones only and misses some. The sample has 250,000 or so clones; 80% to 95% are singletons. Germline values: CDR1 SEHNR, CDR2 FQNEAQ (reference sequence). V lost 5 bases and J lost 1, with 17 bases in between. The length of the CDR3 is 16 residues. This chain connects TRBV7-9 to TRBJ1-2, with D possibly TRBD1 on 5 matching bases. This specimen was peripheral blood, taken on day 0 of AZD1222 vaccination. This clonotype was sampled from an adult in good health. CDR3 sequence: CASSLRGEGSNYGYTF. CDR3 DNA sequence: TGTGCCAGCAGCCTCCGGGGGGAGGGAAGTAACTATGGCTACACCTTC.